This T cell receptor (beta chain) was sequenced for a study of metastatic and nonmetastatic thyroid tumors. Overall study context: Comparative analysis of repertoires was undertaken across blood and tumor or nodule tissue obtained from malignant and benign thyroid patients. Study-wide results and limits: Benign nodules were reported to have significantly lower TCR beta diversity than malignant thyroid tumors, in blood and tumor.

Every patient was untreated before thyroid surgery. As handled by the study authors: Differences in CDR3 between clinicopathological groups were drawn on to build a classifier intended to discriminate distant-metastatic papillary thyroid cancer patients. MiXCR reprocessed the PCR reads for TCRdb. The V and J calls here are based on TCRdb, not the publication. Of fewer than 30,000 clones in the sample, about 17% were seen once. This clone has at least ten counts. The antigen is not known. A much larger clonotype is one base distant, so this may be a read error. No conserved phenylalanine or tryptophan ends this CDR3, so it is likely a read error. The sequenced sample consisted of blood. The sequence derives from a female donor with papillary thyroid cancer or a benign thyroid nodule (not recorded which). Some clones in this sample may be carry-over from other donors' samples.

The CDR3 loop reads CSASGGYEQYL. The CDR3 coding sequence is TGCAGTGCTAGTGGAGGCTACGAGCAGTACCTC. The chain combines TRBV20-1 with TRBJ2-7; D is perhaps TRBD2 (5 bases). V lost 3 bases and J lost 3, with 6 bases in between. The length of the CDR3 is 11 residues. Germline V CDR1 and CDR2: DFQATT, SNEGSKA (reference sequence).